The present T cell receptor (beta chain) was sequenced within a study of T cells in Graves' hyperthyroidism and ophthalmopathy. Amplification yielded TCR beta CDR3 regions, with RNA transcripts as the source. The HTBI primer set was used in a first-round RT-PCR of the TCR CDR3. TCRdb itself ran the multiplex PCR reads through MiXCR, one entry per CDR3 protein. Altogether some 300,000 distinct CDR3 sequences are present, approximately 19% being singletons, with the ten largest covering approximately 37%. Exclusion criteria comprised uncontrolled infection, other autoimmune disease, pregnancy or lactation. V shed 7 bases, J shed 7 bases, and the junction held 9 bases outside the gene matches. Looked up from germline, CDR1 is MNHEY and CDR2 is SVGEGT. This CDR3 has 14 amino acids. This clonotype was found many times.

The chain uses TRBV6-2 or TRBV6-3 and TRBJ2-7; 11 bases map to TRBD1. The sequence was collected from a man aged 50-59 years with Graves' ophthalmopathy. Sequencing used blood. The CDR3 DNA follows: TGTGCCAGCAACCTGGACAGGGGGCGCGGAGAGCAGTACTTC. Translating it yields CASNLDRGRGEQYF.